This T cell receptor beta chain appears in the sequencing data of a study of blood T cell repertoires in COVID-19. The CDR3 has 16 amino acids. V lost 7 bases to trimming and J lost 2 bases, with 19 bases between them. Germline V lookup: CDR1 MGHDK, CDR2 SYGVNS. The protocol was immunoSEQ multiplex PCR, while the TCRdb copy is restricted to in-frame clones and leaves out a portion. Of about 200,000 clones listed, roughly 85% are singletons. This rearrangement joins TRBV25-1 to TRBJ2-3, with TRBD2 as a possible D gene (5 bases). Sample: PBMCs or T cells enriched from blood (not recorded which). This receptor was taken from a woman aged 40 to 50 with acute COVID-19. Here the CDR3 reads CASTLTGSGDTDTQYF. In DNA form, the CDR3 reads TGTGCCAGCACCCTCACGGGGTCTGGGGACACAGATACGCAGTATTTT.